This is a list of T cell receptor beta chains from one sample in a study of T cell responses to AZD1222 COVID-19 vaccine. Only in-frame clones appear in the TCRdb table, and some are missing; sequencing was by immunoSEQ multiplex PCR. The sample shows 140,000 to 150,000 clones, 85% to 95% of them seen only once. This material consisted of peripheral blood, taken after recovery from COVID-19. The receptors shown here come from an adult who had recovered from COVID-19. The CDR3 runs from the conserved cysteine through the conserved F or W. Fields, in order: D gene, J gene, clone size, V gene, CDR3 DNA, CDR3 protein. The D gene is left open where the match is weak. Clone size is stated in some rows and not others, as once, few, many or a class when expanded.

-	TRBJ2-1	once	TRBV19	TGTGCCAGTAGTAAAAACTTCTACAATGAGCAGTTCTTC	CASSKNFYNEQFF
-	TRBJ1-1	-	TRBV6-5	TGTGCCAGCAGTTACTCGAAACAGGGCGGTTATACTGAAGCTTTCTTT	CASSYSKQGGYTEAFF
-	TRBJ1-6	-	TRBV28	TGTGCCAGCACCGGGGGTGTGGATTCACCCCTCCACTTT	CASTGGVDSPLHF
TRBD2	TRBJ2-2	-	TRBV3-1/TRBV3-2	TGTGCCAGCAGGGTAGCGGGAGCGTCCGGGGAGCTGTTTTTT	CASRVAGASGELFF
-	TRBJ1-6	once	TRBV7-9	TGTGCCAGCAGCTTAGTGGGTCTGGATTCACCCCTCCACTTT	CASSLVGLDSPLHF
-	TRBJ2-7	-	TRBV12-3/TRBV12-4	TGTGCCAGCAGTTTACGGCTGTCCTACGAGCAGTACTTC	CASSLRLSYEQYF
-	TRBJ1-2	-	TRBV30	TGTGCCTGGAGTACTGGGGAGTATGGCTACACCTTC	CAWSTGEYGYTF
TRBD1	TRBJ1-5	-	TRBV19	TGTGCCAGTACTGACAGGGTTGGGCAGCCCCAGCATTTT	CASTDRVGQPQHF
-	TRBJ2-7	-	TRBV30	TGTGCCTGGAGTGTAAACTGGGGTACCTACGAGCAGTACTTC	CAWSVNWGTYEQYF
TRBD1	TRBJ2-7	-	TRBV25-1	TGTGCCAGCAGTCCAACAGAGACAGGGAGAAGGGACGAGCAGTACTTC	CASSPTETGRRDEQYF
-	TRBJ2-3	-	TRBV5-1	TGCGCCAGCAGCTTTGGGACGGAGTACACAGATACGCAGTATTTT	CASSFGTEYTDTQYF
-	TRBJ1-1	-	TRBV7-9	TGTGCCAGCAGCTTAGACCTCGGCCAGAACACTGAAGCTTTCTTT	CASSLDLGQNTEAFF
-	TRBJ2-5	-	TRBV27	TGTGCCAGCAGTTCAACCCTCGGAGAGACCCAGTACTTC	CASSSTLGETQYF
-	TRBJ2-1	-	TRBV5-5	TGTGCCAGCAGCTCAACTAGCCGGGCGGGTATTGAGCAGTTCTTC	CASSSTSRAGIEQFF
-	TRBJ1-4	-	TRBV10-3	TGTGCCATCAGTGATGGTCACCGACAGACTACTAATGAAAAACTGTTTTTT	CAISDGHRQTTNEKLFF
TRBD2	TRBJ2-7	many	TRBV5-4	TGTGCCAGCAGCTACGGGACTAGCTGGGAGGGGCAGTACTTC	CASSYGTSWEGQYF
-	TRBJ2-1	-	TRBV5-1	TGCGCCAGCAGCTTCTCATGGGACAATGAGCAGTTCTTC	CASSFSWDNEQFF
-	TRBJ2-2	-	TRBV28	TGTGCCAACAGGGACCCGAACACCGGGGAGCTGTTTTTT	CANRDPNTGELFF
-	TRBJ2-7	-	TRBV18	TGTGCCAGCTCACCACCCGGGACATCCCTTCACGAGCAGTACTTC	CASSPPGTSLHEQYF
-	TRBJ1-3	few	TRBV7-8	TGTGCCAGCAGCACCCTCGGGTTTGGAAACACCATATATTTT	CASSTLGFGNTIYF
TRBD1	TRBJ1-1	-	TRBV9	TGTGCCAGCAGCGGACAGGGTCGGCCTGAAGCTTTCTTT	CASSGQGRPEAFF
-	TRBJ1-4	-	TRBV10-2	TGCGCCAGCAGTGCGCACAGGGTCAATGAAAAACTGTTTTTT	CASSAHRVNEKLFF
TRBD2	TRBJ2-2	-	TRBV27	TGTGCCAGCACAGCGGGAGGGGGGACCGGGGAGCTGTTTTTT	CASTAGGGTGELFF
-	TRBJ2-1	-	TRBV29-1	TGCAGCGTTGAATTGGGGGAGGTCCTCAATGAGCAGTTCTTC	CSVELGEVLNEQFF
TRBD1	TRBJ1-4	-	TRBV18	TGTGCCAGCTCCCATCCGGGACAGGCTAATGAAAAACTGTTTTTT	CASSHPGQANEKLFF
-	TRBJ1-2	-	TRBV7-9	TGTGCCAGCAGCCCGTCAAATAACTATGGCTACACCTTC	CASSPSNNYGYTF
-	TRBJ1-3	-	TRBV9	TGTGCCAGCAGCGTAGGGTTTTCAGGTGATCGAGGAAACACCATATATTTT	CASSVGFSGDRGNTIYF
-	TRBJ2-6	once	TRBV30	TGTGCCTGGGGGGGAGCCGGGACTTTCAACTCTGGGGCCAACGTCCTGACTTTC	CAWGGAGTFNSGANVLTF
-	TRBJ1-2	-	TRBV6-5	TGTGCCAGCAGTTCTCCGGATCTTGGCTACACCTTC	CASSSPDLGYTF
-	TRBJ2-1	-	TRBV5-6	TGTGCCAGCAGCCCACCCAGGGGAGGGGCCTACAATGAGCAGTTCTTC	CASSPPRGGAYNEQFF
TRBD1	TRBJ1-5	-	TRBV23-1	TGCGCCAGCAGTCAATGTACAGGGGACAATCAGCCCCAGCATTTT	CASSQCTGDNQPQHF
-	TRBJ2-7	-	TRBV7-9	TGTGCCAGCAGCAACCGACCCTACGAGCAGTACTTC	CASSNRPYEQYF
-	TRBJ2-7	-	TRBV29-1	TGCAGCGTTGAAGCTCGTGGTTACGAGCAGTACTTC	CSVEARGYEQYF
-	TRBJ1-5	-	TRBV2	TGTGCCAGCACCCTCCCTAGGGGGCCCCAGCATTTT	CASTLPRGPQHF
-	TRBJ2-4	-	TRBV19	TGTGCCAGTAGTATAGGGATGACAGCCCCAAGAGCCAAAAACATTCAGTACTTC	CASSIGMTAPRAKNIQYF
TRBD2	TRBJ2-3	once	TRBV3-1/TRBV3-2	TGTGCCAGCAGCCAACTAGCGGGAGGGGGCACAGATACGCAGTATTTT	CASSQLAGGGTDTQYF
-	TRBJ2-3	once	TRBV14	TGTGCCAGCAGCCAGATTGGGACGGAGACTAGCACAGATACGCAGTATTTT	CASSQIGTETSTDTQYF
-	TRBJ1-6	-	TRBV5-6	TGTGCCAGCAGCTTGGGGGCGGGGGTCAATTCACCCCTCCACTTT	CASSLGAGVNSPLHF
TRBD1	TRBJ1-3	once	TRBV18	TGTGCCAGCTCACCTACGACAGGGAAAAACGGAAACACCATATATTTT	CASSPTTGKNGNTIYF
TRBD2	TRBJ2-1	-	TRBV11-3	TGTGCCAGCAGCCCCCCGACTAGCGGGCCTGAGAGCTCCTACAATGAGCAGTTCTTC	CASSPPTSGPESSYNEQFF
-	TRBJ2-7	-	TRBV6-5	TGTGCCAGCAGAGTTAGGGGGGGGAGCGAGTACTTC	CASRVRGGSEYF
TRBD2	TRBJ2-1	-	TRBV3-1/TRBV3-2	TGTGCCAGCAGCCTCACGGGCGGGAGGACATCTGATGAGCAGTTCTTC	CASSLTGGRTSDEQFF